The rows below give T cell receptor beta chains drawn from one sample of a study of blood T cell repertoires in COVID-19. TCRdb's copy holds only in-frame clones and misses some; the assay was immunoSEQ multiplex PCR. The sample has about 24,000 clones, approximately 91% seen once; the top ten hold 25% to 30%. Specimen: peripheral blood. These receptors all stem from a man between 65 and 85 years old with COVID-19, enrolled during active disease. Both conserved end residues are part of each CDR3. Fields, in order: CDR3 length, V gene, J gene, CDR3 protein.

>16|TRBV10-2|TRBJ2-7
CASSESGLESSYEQYF
>16|TRBV5-4|TRBJ1-1
CASSPDLKRRNTEAFF
>14|TRBV4-1|TRBJ1-2
CASSQPHSYNGYTF
>14|TRBV2|TRBJ2-5
CASSDVAGGETQYF
>12|TRBV18|TRBJ2-7
CASSSGPYEQYF
>12|TRBV29-1|TRBJ1-4
CSVGGDDEKLFF
>12|TRBV6-5|TRBJ2-4
CVTRGGSGIQYF
>14|TRBV6-5|TRBJ1-6
CASRSGQLNSPLHF
>13|TRBV30|TRBJ2-7
CAWSGGLDGEQYF
>14|TRBV6-5|TRBJ2-1
CASSYSQGSNEQFF
>14|TRBV5-1|TRBJ1-1
CASSGTGTGTEAFF
>17|TRBV13|TRBJ2-3
CASSQGLAGSPTDTQYF
>13|TRBV5-1|TRBJ1-4
CASSLVGDEKLFF
>15|TRBV5-1|TRBJ2-1
CASRPTGGPYNEQFF
>14|TRBV10-3|TRBJ2-5
CAISESPGKETQYF
>13|TRBV6-1|TRBJ2-7
CASREGGFYEQYF
>15|TRBV27|TRBJ2-5
CASSSTANKQETQYF
>18|TRBV6-1|TRBJ2-6
CASSERLAGASGANVLTF
>16|TRBV19|TRBJ2-2
CASSFVGGVKTGELFF
>13|TRBV9|TRBJ1-1
CASRRPPFTEAFF
>13|TRBV19|TRBJ1-2
CASSMGGSSGYTF
>13|TRBV19|TRBJ2-2
CASSFTGAGELFF
>17|TRBV6-1|TRBJ1-2
CASSVRHRREADYGYTF
>14|TRBV29-1|TRBJ1-4
CSVETGVSNEKLFF
>17|TRBV7-9|TRBJ2-6
CASSSSGGHSGANVLTF
>13|TRBV4-1|TRBJ1-5
CASSQDPDQPQHF
>12|TRBV5-4|TRBJ1-1
CASNPRGGAAFF
>13|TRBV18|TRBJ2-7
CASSPSLFYEQYF
>15|TRBV19|TRBJ1-1
CASTRTGYMNTEAFF
>15|TRBV19|TRBJ2-7
CASSIRDFPGNEQYF
>11|TRBV20-1|TRBJ2-7
CSARGGGEQYF
>14|TRBV6-5|TRBJ1-1
CASRRRQGGTEAFF
>16|TRBV27|TRBJ2-1
CASSRLAGGLANEQFF
>16|TRBV6-5|TRBJ1-4
CASSYQAYATNEKLFF
>13|TRBV29-1|TRBJ1-1
CSVEVPQNTEAFF
>14|TRBV27|TRBJ2-7
CASSLSGHPYEQYF
>13|TRBV29-1|TRBJ1-1
CSVVRGRDTEAFF
>12|TRBV6-5|TRBJ2-3
CAVRIGADTQYF
>13|TRBV11-3|TRBJ1-2
CASSPGANYGYTF
>17|TRBV19|TRBJ1-1
CASTPPGGESRNTEAFF
>14|TRBV27|TRBJ1-1
CASRRYRGDTEAFF
>19|TRBV5-1|TRBJ1-4
CASSESRVVGRGGREKLFF
>13|TRBV14|TRBJ1-6
CASSRTKGSPLHF
>13|TRBV7-9|TRBJ2-7
CASSSGQVGEQYF
>15|TRBV7-9|TRBJ1-2
CASSIFPGQGNGYTF
>16|TRBV5-1|TRBJ2-5
CASSSGLAGARETQYF
>14|TRBV18|TRBJ2-5
CASSPRDSQETQYF
>14|TRBV5-1|TRBJ1-2
CASSLGTGVDGYTF
>14|TRBV7-9|TRBJ2-3
CASSLYADTDTQYF
>12|TRBV29-1|TRBJ2-7
CSVGRDSYEQYF
>14|TRBV3-1/TRBV3-2|TRBJ2-7
CASRLTGQSYEQYF
>16|TRBV11-2|TRBJ1-4
CASSPIQGGAGEKLFF
>15|TRBV19|TRBJ2-1
CASSNVAGGNNEQFF
>15|TRBV5-6|TRBJ2-4
CASSPGGVAKNIQYF
>14|TRBV27|TRBJ2-7
CASSLIQGGYEQYF